Listed below are T cell receptor beta chains from one sample, sequenced in a study of T cell responses to AZD1222 COVID-19 vaccine. Data came from immunoSEQ multiplex PCR; TCRdb stores just in-frame clones and leaves some out. The sample lists 60,000 to 75,000 clones, roughly 80% occurring once. The starting material was peripheral blood, obtained 28 days after the second AZD1222 dose. Receptors were obtained from an adult who received the AZD1222 COVID-19 vaccine. CDR3s include the opening cysteine and the closing phenylalanine or tryptophan. Each record gives: CDR3 protein, V gene, J gene.

CDR3: CASSVVPGDTQYF
V: TRBV9
J: TRBJ2-3

CDR3: CASSFRDRGSGANVLTF
V: TRBV7-2
J: TRBJ2-6

CDR3: CASSYVGSGANVLTF
V: TRBV6-5
J: TRBJ2-6

CDR3: CASSPAPANYGYTF
V: TRBV6-1
J: TRBJ1-2

CDR3: CASSIVLAHGSYEQYF
V: TRBV19
J: TRBJ2-7

CDR3: CASSPGQGETEAFF
V: TRBV6-6
J: TRBJ1-1

CDR3: CASSFLQPSEETQYF
V: TRBV5-1
J: TRBJ2-5

CDR3: CASSGQGNSPLHF
V: TRBV2
J: TRBJ1-6

CDR3: CASSGQGATDTQYF
V: TRBV5-1
J: TRBJ2-3

CDR3: CASRLQFNSPLHF
V: TRBV14
J: TRBJ1-6

CDR3: CASSDVQGATNEKLFF
V: TRBV2
J: TRBJ1-4

CDR3: CASSNRNQPQHF
V: TRBV6-5
J: TRBJ1-5

CDR3: CASSPSGGAVNEQFF
V: TRBV18
J: TRBJ2-1

CDR3: CASSLGYNSPLHF
V: TRBV11-2
J: TRBJ1-6